Shown below are 14 T cell receptor beta chains from a single sample sequenced in a study of blood T cell repertoires in COVID-19 (dated by TCRdb to 2020 to 2022). Receptor libraries were prepared by the immunoSEQ multiplex PCR assay. TCRdb's version of the immuneACCESS table is confined to in-frame rearrangements and falls short of the full clone set. An unresolved V gene accounts for under half of the shortfall where checked; the remainder is of unknown origin. The sample has tens of thousands of clones on record, roughly 90% of them singletons. In total, the top ten clones hold approximately 2.9% of the sample. The sequenced sample consisted of peripheral blood. The source of these receptors is a woman aged 45-65 years with active or convalescent COVID-19.

In its sample, this clone was seen a few times. The chain employs TRBV11-3 and TRBJ2-1; 10 nucleotides match TRBD1. The CDR3 loop spans 15 amino acids. The germline V gene has CDR1 SGHNT and CDR2 YENEEA. Unmatched junction bases numbered 7, after V lost 5 bases and J lost 6 bases. The CDR3 loop is CASSPDRGGINEQFF. In DNA form, the CDR3 reads TGTGCCAGCAGCCCGGACAGGGGGGGAATCAATGAGCAGTTCTTC.

This rearrangement joins TRBV7-3 to TRBJ2-1; maybe TRBD2 (6 bases). There are 14 residues in the CDR3. V was cut by 5 bases and J by 1 base, with 9 bases left in between. CDR1 is SGHTA and CDR2 is FQGTGA in the germline V gene. DNA for the CDR3: TGTGCCAGCAGCCCGGGACTGTCCTACAATGAGCAGTTCTTC. It yields the protein CASSPGLSYNEQFF.

V usage is TRBV10-3 and J usage is TRBJ2-2; 8 positions agree with TRBD2. Looked up from germline, CDR1 is ENHRY and CDR2 is SYGVKD. Unmatched junction bases numbered 11, after V lost 8 bases and J lost 0 bases. The CDR3 runs 17 residues. In DNA, the CDR3 is TGTGCCATCGGAGCGGGGGCCCTTAGACCGAACACCGGGGAGCTGTTTTTT. It encodes CAIGAGALRPNTGELFF.

The chain carries TRBV7-3 and TRBJ2-3; 8 nucleotides align to TRBD2. The length of the CDR3 is 16 residues. Per germline, CDR1 SGHTA and CDR2 FQGTGA. Trimming removed 4 bases from V and 2 bases from J; junction bases left unmatched: 8. This CDR3 reads CASSSLRAGDTDTQYF. CDR3 DNA: TGTGCCAGCAGCTCCCTCCGAGCGGGGGACACAGATACGCAGTATTTT.

A few counts support this clone. V is TRBV30 and J is TRBJ2-1, with TRBD2 as a possible D gene (5 bases). V was clipped by 3 bases and J by 11 bases, with 8 bases between them. This CDR3 region has 10 residues. Germline loops: CDR1 GTSNPN, CDR2 SVGIG (reference sequence). Here the CDR3 reads CAWSPGKQFF. The CDR3 DNA reads as TGTGCCTGGAGCCCGGGGAAGCAGTTCTTC.

This CDR3 is CASSLPQFQEQYF. CDR3 sequence (DNA): TGTGCCAGCAGCTTGCCCCAATTTCAGGAGCAGTACTTC. This chain joins TRBV5-4 and TRBJ2-7; no clear D gene. Germline values: CDR1 SGHNT, CDR2 YYREEE (reference sequence). V lost 1 base and J 7 bases, leaving 12 bases between the germline ends. The length of the CDR3 is 13 residues.

This clone was picked up one time. This rearrangement joins TRBV12-5 to TRBJ1-5; 7 nucleotides line up with TRBD1. J was trimmed by 11 bases and V by 0 bases; bases with no gene match: 4. In germline, CDR1 is LGHNT, CDR2 FRNRAP. This CDR3 contains 13 residues. This CDR3 reads CASGLVGGTAQHF. In DNA form, the CDR3 reads TGTGCTAGTGGTTTGGTTGGGGGGACAGCCCAGCATTTT.

The chain uses TRBV4-1 and TRBJ1-3; maybe TRBD1 (5 bases). The V and J ends lost 0 bases and 3 bases respectively, with 9 bases between them. Germline values: CDR1 MGHRA, CDR2 YSYEKL. The CDR3 spans 15 residues. CDR3 nucleotide sequence: TGCGCCAGCAGCCAAGATTGGGGGGTTGGAAACACCATATATTTT. Its translation: CASSQDWGVGNTIYF.

Only a few counts were recorded for this clone. The chain combines TRBV5-6 with TRBJ1-1; D perhaps matches TRBD1 (6 bases). The CDR3 is made up of 15 amino acids. Germline CDR1 SGHDT, CDR2 YYEEEE. Trimming left V 2 bases short and J 5 bases short, with 16 bases between. The CDR3 loop reads CASSFRRGGRTEAFF. DNA of the CDR3: TGTGCCAGCAGCTTCCGTCGAGGGGGAAGGACTGAAGCTTTCTTT. Based on the CDR3 plus reference TRBV5-6 and TRBJ1-1, the full variable domain is DAGVTQSPTHLIKTRGQQVTLRCSPKSGHDTVSWYQQALGQGPQFIFQYYEEEERQRGNFPDRFSGHQFPNYSSELNVNALLLGDSALYLCASSFRRGGRTEAFFGQGTRLTVV.

This chain joins TRBV19 and TRBJ1-3, with D possibly being TRBD1 (5 bases). Germline V CDR1 and CDR2: LNHDA, SQIVND (reference sequence). With 3 bases removed from V and 6 bases from J, the gap between germline ends came to 15 bases. CDR3 length: 15 amino acids. The CDR3 DNA reads as TGTGCCAGTAGTATCTTGAACAGGCAAAAAAACACCATATATTTT. It is translated as CASSILNRQKNTIYF.

The rearrangement links TRBV12-3 or TRBV12-4 to TRBJ1-3; tentatively, D is TRBD1 (6 bases). Between the trimmed V and J ends, which lost 3 bases and 5 bases, there was a span of 8 bases. This CDR3 region has 13 residues. CDR3 in amino acids: CASSFGQRNTIYF. CDR3 DNA: TGTGCCAGCAGTTTCGGACAGAGAAACACCATATATTTT.

CDR3 coding DNA: TGTGCCAGCAGCTTAGAGGGCAGGGTGGATGGCTACACCTTC. The encoded protein is CASSLEGRVDGYTF. The chain combines TRBV11-2 with TRBJ1-2; possibly TRBD1 for D (5 bases). V gave up 0 bases and J gave up 6 bases, with 11 bases separating them. The CDR3 runs 14 residues. Germline CDR1 is SGHAT and CDR2 is FQNNGV.

The chain carries TRBV12-3 or TRBV12-4 and TRBJ2-2; the D is unclear. Trimming took off 4 bases at V and 3 bases at J, with 6 bases between the two ends. The CDR3 contains 13 residues. CDR3 bases: TGTGCCAGCAGTTCACGGGACACCGGGGAGCTGTTTTTT. This encodes CASSSRDTGELFF.

The gene calls are TRBV2 and TRBJ1-1; D is ambiguous. Per germline, CDR1 SNHLY and CDR2 FYNNEI. The CDR3 has 12 amino acids. V lost 5 bases and J 2 bases, leaving 6 bases between the germline ends. The CDR3 region is CASSFINTEAFF. The CDR3 coding sequence is TGTGCCAGCAGTTTTATCAACACTGAAGCTTTCTTT.